This TCR beta chain stems from a study of cytomegalovirus exposure and HLA in healthy donors. Points from the study as a whole: In all likelihood, a cluster of highly shared sequence variants was a sequencing artifact. Researchers reported from a later analysis that most CMV-associated TCR beta chains appeared HLA-restricted.

The primer mix had 60 Vbeta and 13 Jbeta primers. The method was immunoSEQ multiplex PCR; TCRdb's version includes in-frame clones alone and lacks a portion of them. The sample yields roughly 140,000 clones, around 80% seen once. Germline CDR1 reads MDHEN; CDR2 reads SYDVKM. This CDR3 is built from 18 residues. V was clipped by 3 bases and J by 4 bases, with 21 bases between them. Worth noting for this clone: Antigen: not known.

The genes are TRBV28 and TRBJ1-4; the D gene is possibly TRBD1 (5 bases). This sequence was found in a man aged 35 to 55 in good health and CMV-seropositive. The sample was PBMCs. DNA for the CDR3: TGTGCCAGCAGTTTTGGAGGACTATTTGACAGACTTAATGAAAAACTGTTTTTT. It specifies CASSFGGLFDRLNEKLFF.